What follows is one T cell receptor (beta chain) and its context. What it binds is not known. V was clipped by 6 bases and J by 5 bases, with 13 bases between them. CDR1 is ENHRY, CDR2 SYGVKD, per germline. This CDR3 is built from 13 residues. This sample is part of a study of T cell responses to AZD1222 COVID-19 vaccine. Points from the study as a whole: After two AZD1222 doses, spike-specific TCR breadth and depth rose versus day 0.

Clones were sequenced by immunoSEQ multiplex PCR, and TCRdb holds only the in-frame ones, with some missing. The sample has 90,000 to 100,000 clones, roughly 90% seen once. The sequence derives from an adult who received the AZD1222 COVID-19 vaccine. The rearrangement links TRBV10-3 to TRBJ2-5; TRBD1 might be the D (6 bases). Specimen: peripheral blood, collected 28 days after the second AZD1222 dose. The CDR3 loop reads CAISEQGEETQYF. CDR3 coding DNA: TGTGCCATCAGCGAACAGGGAGAGGAGACCCAGTACTTC.